Shown below are 21 T cell receptor beta chains from a single sample sequenced in a study of neurological immune-mediated disorders. TCRdb called the 5' RACE reads again in MiXCR, with one record for every CDR3 protein. The repertoire holds some 78,000 distinct CDR3 sequences, with 4.5% to 6.5% as singletons. Sequencing used PBMCs. The receptors shown here come from a woman aged 25 to 39 with multiple sclerosis.

The J gene is TRBJ2-3, the V gene TRBV5-1; no definite D call. The CDR3 is 14 amino acids. V was shortened by 0 bases and J by 4 bases, with 9 bases between the two germline ends. The germline CDR1 and CDR2 sequences are SGHRS and YFSETQ. Written as DNA, the CDR3 is TGCGCCAGCAGCTTGGAGTTCGGACCAGATACGCAGTATTTT. This sequence encodes CASSLEFGPDTQYF.

Ten or more counts support this clonotype. The V gene is TRBV19, the J gene TRBJ2-7; D ambiguous. Germline V CDR1 and CDR2: LNHDA, SQIVND (reference sequence). The V gene lost 4 bases and the J gene lost 2 bases, with 12 bases spanning the gap. The CDR3 spans 14 residues. CDR3 DNA: TGTGCCAGTAGTACTCGGACGGATCCCTACGAGCAGTACTTC. Its protein is CASSTRTDPYEQYF.

This clonotype was counted at least ten times. This sequence joins TRBV12-3 or TRBV12-4 and TRBJ1-2; D perhaps matches TRBD1 (5 bases). V was clipped by 5 bases and J by 8 bases, with 18 bases between them. The CDR3 runs to 14 residues. The CDR3 spells CASSPNRLLTGYTF. CDR3 bases: TGTGCCAGCAGTCCAAACAGGTTGCTCACGGGCTACACCTTC.

This clonotype was seen many times. The J gene is TRBJ2-3, the V gene TRBV5-1; D is uncertain. V lost 5 bases, J lost 6 bases, and 16 bases lay in between. The CDR3 runs to 14 residues. CDR1 is SGHRS and CDR2 is YFSETQ in the germline V gene. The CDR3 is CASRPNLYGDTQYF. The CDR3 coding sequence is TGCGCCAGCAGACCTAATCTTTACGGCGATACGCAGTATTTT. The full variable domain, its missing parts supplied by reference TRBV5-1 and TRBJ2-3, is KAGVTQTPRYLIKTRGQQVTLSCSPISGHRSVSWYQQTPGQGLQFLFEYFSETQRNKGNFPGRFSGRQFSNSRSEMNVSTLELGDSALYLCASRPNLYGDTQYFGPGTRLTVL.

This clonotype was detected many times. The J gene is TRBJ2-4, the V gene TRBV10-2; a weak D match, TRBD1 (5 bases). Trimming shortened V by 3 bases and J by 1 base, and 7 bases separated the two germline ends. This CDR3 is 14 amino acids long. Per germline, CDR1 WSHSY and CDR2 SAAADI. The CDR3 protein is CASSDRVAKNIQYF. In DNA form, the CDR3 reads TGCGCCAGCAGTGACAGGGTCGCCAAAAACATTCAGTACTTC.

This chain connects TRBV19 to TRBJ2-3; D uncertain. CDR1 and CDR2 (germline): LNHDA, SQIVND (reference sequence). The CDR3 runs to 14 residues. Trimming stripped 8 bases from V and 0 bases from J, with 12 bases between. The CDR3 sequence: CASSTLPSTDTQYF. In nucleotides, the CDR3 is TGTGCCAGTTCGACACTACCCAGCACAGATACGCAGTATTTT.

This clonotype was observed many times. V is TRBV5-1 and J is TRBJ1-3; no definite D call. The germline V and J ends were trimmed by 0 bases and 4 bases, with 11 bases remaining between them. The CDR3 consists of 15 residues. Germline V gene data show CDR1 as SGHRS and CDR2 as YFSETQ. CDR3 amino acids: CASSLGIELGNTIYF. The CDR3, as DNA: TGCGCCAGCAGCTTGGGGATCGAGCTGGGAAACACCATATATTTT.

This clonotype was recorded at least ten times. The chain carries TRBV15 and TRBJ2-2; the D gene is possibly TRBD1 (6 bases). From germline, CDR1 is LNHNV and CDR2 YYDKDF (reference sequence). The CDR3 has 15 amino acids. Trimming removed 4 bases from V and 6 bases from J, with 15 bases in between. The CDR3 loop reads CATSKDSFVSGELFF. The CDR3 coding sequence is TGTGCCACCAGCAAGGACAGTTTCGTCTCCGGGGAGCTGTTTTTT.

Many counts were recorded for this clonotype. V is TRBV13 and J is TRBJ2-7, with TRBD1 identical over 7 bases. The V gene's germline CDR1 is PRHDT and CDR2 FYEKMQ (reference sequence). V was pared by 3 bases and J by 3 bases, with 5 bases of the junction left unmatched. The CDR3 runs to 14 residues. Here the CDR3 DNA reads TGTGCCAGCAGCTTCCGACAGGGTTTCTACGAGCAGTACGTC. Amino acid sequence: CASSFRQGFYEQYV.

Only a few counts were recorded for this clonotype. This may be a read error: a much more frequent sequence differs by one nucleotide. The chain carries TRBV7-9 and TRBJ2-7; D might be TRBD2 (7 bases). Germline CDR1 reads SEHNR; CDR2 reads FQNEAQ (reference sequence). This CDR3 region has 12 residues. In DNA form, the CDR3 reads TGTGACACCCCCGGACGGGGGGCCGAGCAGTACTTC. Protein sequence: CDTPGRGAEQYF.

This clonotype was observed at least ten times. The chain is built from TRBV20-1 and TRBJ2-7, with unresolved D. Germline lookup yields CDR1 DFQATT and CDR2 SNEGSKA (reference sequence). Trimming pared 2 bases from V and 9 bases from J, leaving 23 bases between. This CDR3 has 15 residues. In DNA form, the CDR3 reads TGCAGTGCTAGATCCGGTGGGTCGGTTCCTACGACGCAGTACTTC. The encoded protein is CSARSGGSVPTTQYF.

In this sample, this clonotype turned up many times. This chain joins TRBV5-1 and TRBJ2-3; 14 nucleotides line up with TRBD2. The CDR3 is made up of 19 amino acids. V dropped 3 bases and J dropped 0; count of bases not matched to a gene: 9. Germline V lookup: CDR1 SGHRS, CDR2 YFSETQ. CDR3 DNA: TGCGCCAGCAGCTCCTCCGGGACTAGCGGGAGTTCTAGCACAGATACGCAGTATTTT. The encoded protein is CASSSSGTSGSSSTDTQYF.

The table lists this clonotype with a few counts. This chain uses TRBV24-1 with TRBJ2-1; TRBD2 aligns across 9 bases. This CDR3 is built from 15 residues. Unmatched junction bases numbered 9, after V lost 9 bases and J lost 4 bases. Germline V CDR1 and CDR2: KGHDR, SFDVKD. The CDR3 region is CATAAGGGSYNEQFF. CDR3 DNA sequence: TGTGCCACCGCCGCGGGGGGGGGTTCGTACAATGAGCAGTTCTTC.

This clonotype was seen a handful of times. DNA of the CDR3: TGTGCCAGCAGCGCCCTAGCGGGAGGCGGTAATACGCAGTATTTT. It yields the protein CASSALAGGGNTQYF. This chain connects TRBV28 to TRBJ2-3; 11 bases are shared with TRBD2. The V segment lost 6 bases and the J segment 7 bases; nucleotides outside the gene matches: 9. Germline values: CDR1 MDHEN, CDR2 SYDVKM. This CDR3 spans 15 amino acids.

This clonotype was counted at least ten times. This sequence joins TRBV5-1 and TRBJ2-7, with 7 bases aligning to TRBD1. With 4 bases clipped from V and 1 base from J, the junction kept 14 bases outside the gene matches. The CDR3 loop spans 17 amino acids. In germline, CDR1 is SGHRS, CDR2 YFSETQ. The CDR3 sequence is CASSPTPGTVLSYEQYF. Written as DNA, the CDR3 is TGCGCCAGCAGCCCAACCCCCGGGACAGTCCTGTCCTACGAGCAGTACTTC.

This rearrangement joins TRBV28 to TRBJ2-7, with D possibly matching TRBD1 (5 bases). The CDR3 extends over 17 amino acids. Deletions cut 4 bases from V and 2 bases from J, with 21 bases between. Germline CDR1 MDHEN, CDR2 SYDVKM. The CDR3 DNA reads as TGTGCCAGCAGTTCCTGGGGCGTAACGGGTACCGCCTACGAGCAGTACGTC. Protein product: CASSSWGVTGTAYEQYV.

This clonotype has ten or more counts. J is TRBJ2-3 and V is TRBV5-6; D unclear. This CDR3 contains 15 residues. Germline V gene data show CDR1 as SGHDT and CDR2 as YYEEEE. Trimming stripped 0 bases from V and 0 bases from J, with 8 bases between. The CDR3 coding sequence is TGTGCCAGCAGCTTGGATGAAGGGAGCACAGATACGCAGTATTTT. Amino acid sequence: CASSLDEGSTDTQYF.

This clonotype appeared many times. The chain links TRBV10-3 to TRBJ1-2; perhaps TRBD1 as D (6 bases). CDR1 and CDR2 from the germline V gene are ENHRY and SYGVKD. The CDR3 is 14 amino acids. Trimming pared 7 bases from V and 5 bases from J, leaving 17 bases between. CDR3 bases: TGTGCCATCAACCCGGACAGCCGTCAATATGGCTACACCTTC. This translates into CAINPDSRQYGYTF.

This clonotype occurred a few times. The rearrangement joins TRBV12-3 or TRBV12-4 to TRBJ2-2, with 12 bases identical to TRBD2. V was pared by 8 bases and J by 5 bases, with 3 bases of the junction left unmatched. The CDR3 spans 14 residues. The CDR3 nucleotides are TGTGCCAGCGGGGGACTAGCGGGTACCGGGGAGCTGTTTTTT. As protein: CASGGLAGTGELFF.

The sample holds many counts of this clonotype. V and J are TRBV2 and TRBJ2-1; 8 nucleotides align to TRBD2. V was pared by 5 bases and J by 3 bases, with 6 bases of the junction left unmatched. The CDR3 extends over 15 amino acids. CDR1 SNHLY and CDR2 FYNNEI come from the germline V gene. CDR3 protein: CASSSGGANYNEQFF. The CDR3, as DNA: TGTGCCAGCAGTTCCGGGGGGGCCAACTACAATGAGCAGTTCTTC.

There are many counts of this clonotype. The chain carries TRBV5-1 and TRBJ2-3, with no clear D. Germline V gene sequence: CDR1 SGHRS, CDR2 YFSETQ. The V end lost 5 bases, the J end lost 0 bases, and 13 bases lay between the germline ends. The CDR3 contains 15 residues. The CDR3 DNA sequence: TGCGCCAGCAGAGTTTTGGCCACTAGCACAGATACGCAGTATTTT. Its protein is CASRVLATSTDTQYF.